Shown below are 20 T cell receptor beta chains from a single sample sequenced in a study of T cell responses to AZD1222 COVID-19 vaccine. The table came from immunoSEQ multiplex PCR; TCRdb's copy has only in-frame clones and leaves some out. The sample records 100,000 or so clones, roughly 80% being singletons. The starting material was peripheral blood, obtained on day 0 of AZD1222 vaccination. The receptor set was obtained from an adult in good health.

The chain recombines TRBV11-3 with TRBJ2-3, with D perhaps matching TRBD1 or TRBD2 (6 bases each). Germline V gene data show CDR1 as SGHNT and CDR2 as YENEEA. The CDR3 consists of 14 residues. V was clipped by 1 base and J by 2 bases, with 7 bases between them. CDR3 sequence: CASSLAGATDTQYF. Written as DNA, the CDR3 is TGTGCCAGCAGCTTAGCGGGGGCCACAGATACGCAGTATTTT.

This chain links TRBV6-2 or TRBV6-3 with TRBJ1-1; 7 bases match TRBD1. CDR1 is MNHEY and CDR2 is SVGEGT in the germline V gene. Germline trimming cut 4 bases from V and 5 bases from J; bases unmatched to any gene: 10. CDR3 length equals 15 residues. The CDR3 coding sequence is TGTGCCAGCAGTTGGTTAGGGGGCATCGGGACTGAAGCTTTCTTT. It specifies CASSWLGGIGTEAFF.

This clone was found a few times. The J gene is TRBJ2-5, the V gene TRBV19; TRBD1 matches at 9 bases. CDR3 length equals 18 residues. The V gene end was trimmed by 1 base and the J gene end by 1 base; junction bases not matched to a gene: 10. Germline values: CDR1 LNHDA, CDR2 SQIVND (reference sequence). CDR3 nucleotides: TGTGCCAGTAGTATAGGGACCGGGACAGGGCGCCTCCAAGAGACCCAGTACTTC. Amino acids: CASSIGTGTGRLQETQYF.

This sequence joins TRBV2 and TRBJ2-1; possibly TRBD2 for D (5 bases). CDR3 length equals 14 residues. The germline CDR1 and CDR2 sequences are SNHLY and FYNNEI. The V end lost 7 bases, the J end lost 0 bases, and 10 bases lay between the germline ends. CDR3 residues: CASIEGRSYNEQFF. In DNA, the CDR3 is TGTGCCAGCATAGAGGGCCGCTCCTACAATGAGCAGTTCTTC.

The CDR3: CASSEWYRQGYGYTF. Here the CDR3 DNA reads TGTGCCAGCAGTGAATGGTATAGGCAGGGTTATGGCTACACCTTC. The chain links TRBV6-1 to TRBJ1-2, with D possibly TRBD1 on 5 matching bases. Germline V gene sequence: CDR1 MNHNS, CDR2 SASEGT. V was pared by 2 bases and J by 5 bases, with 15 bases between. CDR3 length: 15 residues.

This chain links TRBV6-5 with TRBJ1-4; 9 bases match TRBD1. Germline V CDR1 and CDR2: MNHEY, SVGAGI. The CDR3 length is 16 residues. The J segment lost 7 bases and the V segment lost 1 base, leaving 7 bases of the junction unmatched. The CDR3 DNA is TGTGCCAGCAGTTACTTTTCCGGGACAGGGCCTGAAAAACTGTTTTTT. This sequence encodes CASSYFSGTGPEKLFF.

This chain joins TRBV4-2 and TRBJ1-5, with D perhaps TRBD1 (6 bases). The CDR3 runs 15 residues. Between the trimmed V and J ends, which lost 2 bases and 5 bases, there was a span of 13 bases. Germline V lookup: CDR1 LGHNA, CDR2 YNFKEQ. CDR3 sequence: CASSQNREPDQPQHF. DNA of the CDR3: TGTGCCAGCAGCCAAAACAGGGAACCGGATCAGCCCCAGCATTTT.

This chain uses TRBV12-3 or TRBV12-4 with TRBJ2-2; D ambiguous. The V gene lost 7 bases and the J gene lost 8 bases, with 11 bases spanning the gap. The CDR3 has 12 amino acids. Written as DNA, the CDR3 is TGTGCCAGCACCCCACAACCGGGGGAGCTGTTTTTT. This translates into CASTPQPGELFF.

Concerning this clone: At the DNA level, this CDR3 is encoded by other sequences in the same sample as well. The chain employs TRBV18 and TRBJ1-2; 7 nucleotides agree with TRBD1. Trimming removed 3 bases from V and 3 bases from J; junction bases left unmatched: 4. The CDR3 runs to 14 residues. Germline CDR1 is KGHSH and CDR2 is LQKENI. The CDR3: CASSPQGGDYGYTF. Here the CDR3 DNA reads TGTGCCAGCTCACCGCAGGGGGGCGACTATGGCTACACCTTC.

In this sample, this clone turned up a few times. V usage is TRBV4-1 and J usage is TRBJ1-5, with a possible D match to TRBD1 (5 bases). V gave up 1 base and J gave up 1 base, with 8 bases separating them. Per germline, CDR1 MGHRA and CDR2 YSYEKL. This CDR3 comprises 15 residues. CDR3: CASSQGRVSNQPQHF. CDR3 in DNA: TGCGCCAGCAGCCAAGGCAGGGTGAGCAATCAGCCCCAGCATTTT.

V and J are TRBV18 and TRBJ1-2; 10 positions agree with TRBD1. The CDR3 is 13 residues long. V shed 6 bases, J shed 6 bases, and the junction held 4 bases outside the gene matches. The V gene's germline CDR1 is KGHSH and CDR2 LQKENI. In nucleotides, the CDR3 is TGTGCCAGCTCGGCCGGGACAGGGGATGGCTACACCTTC. It is translated as CASSAGTGDGYTF.

This clone was picked up one time. CDR3 bases: TGTGCCAGTAGTATAGTTACGGAGACAGATACGCAGTATTTT. It is translated as CASSIVTETDTQYF. The gene calls are TRBV19 and TRBJ2-3; D remains ambiguous. This CDR3 comprises 14 residues. The germline V gene has CDR1 LNHDA and CDR2 SQIVND (reference sequence). V shed 1 base and J shed 3 bases, with 8 bases lying between them.

The chain combines TRBV18 with TRBJ2-3; tentative D call: TRBD2 (7 bases). V lost 4 bases to trimming and J lost 4 bases, with 18 bases between them. The CDR3 contains 16 residues. Germline V gene sequence: CDR1 KGHSH, CDR2 LQKENI. The CDR3 bases are TGTGCCAGCTCACTATCGTCGGGGGGCATCGCAGATACGCAGTATTTT. This gives the protein CASSLSSGGIADTQYF.

The chain's CDR3 is CASSGQNGDTQYF. CDR3 nucleotide sequence: TGTGCCAGCAGTGGACAGAACGGGGATACGCAGTATTTT. This rearrangement joins TRBV2 to TRBJ2-3; possible D gene TRBD1, 5 bases. Trimming left V 4 bases short and J 6 bases short, with 11 bases between. CDR3 size: 13 residues. The germline V gene has CDR1 SNHLY and CDR2 FYNNEI.

The gene calls are TRBV4-1 and TRBJ1-2, with 7 bases lining up with TRBD1. CDR1 is MGHRA, CDR2 YSYEKL, per germline. The CDR3 is 15 residues long. The J segment lost 4 bases and the V segment lost 0 bases, leaving 5 bases of the junction unmatched. CDR3 DNA: TGCGCCAGCAGCCAAGACGGCAACAGGGGCTATGGCTACACCTTC. Amino acid sequence: CASSQDGNRGYGYTF.

The chain links TRBV2 to TRBJ1-3; D perhaps matches TRBD1 (5 bases). V shed 7 bases and J shed 0 bases, with 10 bases lying between them. Germline V CDR1 and CDR2: SNHLY, FYNNEI. This CDR3 comprises 14 residues. The CDR3 DNA follows: TGTGCCAGCACAAAGACAGTCTCTGGAAACACCATATATTTT. Protein product: CASTKTVSGNTIYF.

This chain links TRBV4-3 with TRBJ1-5, with 9 bases identical to TRBD1. V lost 6 bases and J lost 3; bases outside the gene matches: 6. Germline V CDR1 and CDR2: LGHNA, YSLEER. This CDR3 region has 15 residues. The CDR3 loop reads CASSRHRGLNQPQHF. The CDR3 region has the DNA TGCGCCAGCAGTCGACACAGGGGGCTCAATCAGCCCCAGCATTTT.

In DNA, the CDR3 is TGTGCCAGCAGCTCCCGGGAAGCCCCCCTCACTGAAGCTTTCTTT. Amino acids: CASSSREAPLTEAFF. V is TRBV7-2 and J is TRBJ1-1, with D unclear. CDR1 SGHTA and CDR2 FQGNSA come from the germline V gene. The CDR3 length is 15 residues. V was clipped by 4 bases and J by 4 bases, with 16 bases between them.

V is TRBV19 and J is TRBJ1-1, with D unresolved. CDR3 size: 17 residues. With 4 bases removed from V and 0 bases from J, the gap between germline ends came to 18 bases. Germline CDR1 reads LNHDA; CDR2 reads SQIVND (reference sequence). The CDR3 nucleotides are TGTGCCAGTAGTACTAACGGACGGATCTTCATGAACACTGAAGCTTTCTTT. This codes for CASSTNGRIFMNTEAFF. Full variable domain (missing parts from reference TRBV19 and TRBJ1-1): DGGITQSPKYLFRKEGQNVTLSCEQNLNHDAMYWYRQDPGQGLRLIYYSQIVNDFQKGDIAEGYSVSREKKESFPLTVTSAQKNPTAFYLCASSTNGRIFMNTEAFFGQGTRLTVV.

This chain links TRBV7-2 with TRBJ2-5; TRBD2 aligns across 7 bases. Trimming took 5 bases from V and 4 from J; bases not matched to a gene: 13. The CDR3 extends over 16 amino acids. In germline, CDR1 is SGHTA, CDR2 FQGNSA. The CDR3 loop reads CASSLLGSGILETQYF. In DNA form, the CDR3 reads TGTGCCAGCAGCCTGCTTGGAAGCGGGATATTAGAGACCCAGTACTTC.